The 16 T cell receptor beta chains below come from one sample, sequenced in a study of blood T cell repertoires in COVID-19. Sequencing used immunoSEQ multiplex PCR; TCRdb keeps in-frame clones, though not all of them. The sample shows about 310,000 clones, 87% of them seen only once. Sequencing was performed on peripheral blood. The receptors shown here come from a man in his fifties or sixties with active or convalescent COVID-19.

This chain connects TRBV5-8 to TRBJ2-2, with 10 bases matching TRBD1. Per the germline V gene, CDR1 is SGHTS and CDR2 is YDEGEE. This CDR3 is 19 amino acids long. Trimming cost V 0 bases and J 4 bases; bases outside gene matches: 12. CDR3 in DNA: TGTGCCAGCAGCTTGGTTCGAGGAGACAGGGGGCGAGGCACCGGGGAGCTGTTTTTT. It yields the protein CASSLVRGDRGRGTGELFF.

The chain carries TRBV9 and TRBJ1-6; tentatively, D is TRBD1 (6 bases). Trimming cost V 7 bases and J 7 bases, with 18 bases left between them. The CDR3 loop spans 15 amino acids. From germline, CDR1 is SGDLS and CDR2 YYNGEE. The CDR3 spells CASPQTVQGNSPLHF. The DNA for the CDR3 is TGTGCCAGCCCTCAGACAGTCCAGGGGAATTCACCCCTCCACTTT.

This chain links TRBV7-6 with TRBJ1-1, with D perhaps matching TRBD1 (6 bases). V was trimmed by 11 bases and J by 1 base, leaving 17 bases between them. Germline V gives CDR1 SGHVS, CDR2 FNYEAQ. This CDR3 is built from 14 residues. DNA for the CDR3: TGTGCCTCCCTCAGGGGCCCCCAGAACACTGAAGCTTTCTTT. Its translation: CASLRGPQNTEAFF.

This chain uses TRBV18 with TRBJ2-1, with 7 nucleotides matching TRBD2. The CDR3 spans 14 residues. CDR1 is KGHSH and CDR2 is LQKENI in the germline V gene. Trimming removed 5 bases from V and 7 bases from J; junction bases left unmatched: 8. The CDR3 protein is CASSTNPGGNEQFF. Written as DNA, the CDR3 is TGTGCCAGCTCAACGAACCCGGGGGGTAATGAGCAGTTCTTC. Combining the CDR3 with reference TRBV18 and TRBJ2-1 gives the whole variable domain NAGVMQNPRHLVRRRGQEARLRCSPMKGHSHVYWYRQLPEEGLKFMVYLQKENIIDESGMPKERFSAEFPKEGPSILRIQQVVRGDSAAYFCASSTNPGGNEQFFGPGTRLTVL.

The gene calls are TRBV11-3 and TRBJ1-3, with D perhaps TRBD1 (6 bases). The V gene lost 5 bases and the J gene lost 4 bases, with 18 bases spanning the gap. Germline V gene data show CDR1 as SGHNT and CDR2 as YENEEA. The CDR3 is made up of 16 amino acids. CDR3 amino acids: CASSARTARGGNTIYF. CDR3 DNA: TGTGCCAGCAGCGCGAGAACGGCCAGGGGAGGAAACACCATATATTTT.

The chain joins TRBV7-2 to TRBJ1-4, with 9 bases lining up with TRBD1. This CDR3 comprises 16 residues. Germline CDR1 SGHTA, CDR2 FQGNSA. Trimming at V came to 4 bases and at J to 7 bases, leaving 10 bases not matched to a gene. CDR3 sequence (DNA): TGTGCCAGCAGCTCCTTGGGCGGGACAGGGAGTGAAAAACTGTTTTTT. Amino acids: CASSSLGGTGSEKLFF.

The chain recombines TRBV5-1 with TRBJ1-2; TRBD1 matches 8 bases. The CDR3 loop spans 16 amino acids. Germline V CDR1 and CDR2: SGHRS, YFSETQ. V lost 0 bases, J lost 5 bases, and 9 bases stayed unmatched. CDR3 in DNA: TGCGCCAGCAGCTTGGCCGGAGGACAGGGCCCTTATGGCTACACCTTC. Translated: CASSLAGGQGPYGYTF. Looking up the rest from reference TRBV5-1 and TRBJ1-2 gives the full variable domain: KAGVTQTPRYLIKTRGQQVTLSCSPISGHRSVSWYQQTPGQGLQFLFEYFSETQRNKGNFPGRFSGRQFSNSRSEMNVSTLELGDSALYLCASSLAGGQGPYGYTFGSGTRLTVV.

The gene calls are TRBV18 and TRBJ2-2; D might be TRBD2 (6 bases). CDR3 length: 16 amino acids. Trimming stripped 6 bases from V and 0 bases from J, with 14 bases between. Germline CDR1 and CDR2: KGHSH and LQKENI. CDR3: CASSPMAGPNTGELFF. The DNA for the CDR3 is TGTGCCAGCTCCCCTATGGCGGGACCGAACACCGGGGAGCTGTTTTTT.

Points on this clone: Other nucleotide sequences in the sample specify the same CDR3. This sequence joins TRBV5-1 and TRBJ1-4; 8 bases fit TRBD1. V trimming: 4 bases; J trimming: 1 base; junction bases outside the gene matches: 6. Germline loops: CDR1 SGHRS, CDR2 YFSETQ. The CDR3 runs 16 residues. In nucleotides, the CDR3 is TGCGCCAGCAGCCTTGGACAGGGTTTAACTAATGAAAAACTGTTTTTT. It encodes CASSLGQGLTNEKLFF.

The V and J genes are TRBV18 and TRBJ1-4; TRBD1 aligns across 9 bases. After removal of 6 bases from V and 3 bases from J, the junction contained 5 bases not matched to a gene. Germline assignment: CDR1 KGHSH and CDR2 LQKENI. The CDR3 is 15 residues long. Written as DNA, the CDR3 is TGTGCCAGCTCCGGTACAGGGGGCTCTAATGAAAAACTGTTTTTT. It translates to CASSGTGGSNEKLFF.

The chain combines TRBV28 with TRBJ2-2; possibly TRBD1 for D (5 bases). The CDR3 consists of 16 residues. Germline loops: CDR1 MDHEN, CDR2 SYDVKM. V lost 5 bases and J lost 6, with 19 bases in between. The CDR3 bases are TGTGCCAGCAGTCCCCCTGCAGGGATCCGGCCCGGGGAGCTGTTTTTT. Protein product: CASSPPAGIRPGELFF.

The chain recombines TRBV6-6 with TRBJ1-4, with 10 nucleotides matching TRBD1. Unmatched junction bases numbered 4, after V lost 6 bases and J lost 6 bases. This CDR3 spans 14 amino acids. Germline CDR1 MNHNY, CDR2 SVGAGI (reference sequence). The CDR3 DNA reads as TGTGCCAGCAGACGGACAGGGGGGGATGAAAAACTGTTTTTT. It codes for CASRRTGGDEKLFF.

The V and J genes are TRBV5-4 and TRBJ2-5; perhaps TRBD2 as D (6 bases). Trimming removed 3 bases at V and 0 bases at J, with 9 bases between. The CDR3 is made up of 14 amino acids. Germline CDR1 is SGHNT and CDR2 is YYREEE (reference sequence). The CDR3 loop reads CASSSGGYQETQYF. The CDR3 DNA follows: TGTGCCAGCAGCTCTGGGGGGTACCAAGAGACCCAGTACTTC.

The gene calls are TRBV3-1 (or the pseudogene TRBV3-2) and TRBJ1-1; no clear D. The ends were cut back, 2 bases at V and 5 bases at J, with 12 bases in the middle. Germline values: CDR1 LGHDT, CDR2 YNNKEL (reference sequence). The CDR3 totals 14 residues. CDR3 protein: CASSQSFRLTEAFF. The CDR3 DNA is TGTGCCAGCAGCCAATCGTTTCGTTTGACTGAAGCTTTCTTT.

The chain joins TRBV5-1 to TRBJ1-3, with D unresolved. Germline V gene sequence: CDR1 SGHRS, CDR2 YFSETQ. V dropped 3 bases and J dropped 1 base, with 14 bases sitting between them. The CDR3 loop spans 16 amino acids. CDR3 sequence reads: CASSYRGERSGNTIYF. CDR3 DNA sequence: TGCGCCAGCAGCTATCGTGGCGAGCGGTCTGGAAACACCATATATTTT.

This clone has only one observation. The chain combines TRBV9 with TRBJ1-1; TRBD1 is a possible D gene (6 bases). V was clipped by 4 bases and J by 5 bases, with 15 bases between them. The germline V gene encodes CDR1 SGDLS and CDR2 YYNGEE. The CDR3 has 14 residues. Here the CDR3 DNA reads TGTGCCAGCAGCCCGGACAGCGGATGGACTGAAGCTTTCTTT. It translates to CASSPDSGWTEAFF. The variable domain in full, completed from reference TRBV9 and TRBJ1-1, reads DSGVTQTPKHLITATGQRVTLRCSPRSGDLSVYWYQQSLDQGLQFLIQYYNGEERAKGNILERFSAQQFPDLHSELNLSSLELGDSALYFCASSPDSGWTEAFFGQGTRLTVV.